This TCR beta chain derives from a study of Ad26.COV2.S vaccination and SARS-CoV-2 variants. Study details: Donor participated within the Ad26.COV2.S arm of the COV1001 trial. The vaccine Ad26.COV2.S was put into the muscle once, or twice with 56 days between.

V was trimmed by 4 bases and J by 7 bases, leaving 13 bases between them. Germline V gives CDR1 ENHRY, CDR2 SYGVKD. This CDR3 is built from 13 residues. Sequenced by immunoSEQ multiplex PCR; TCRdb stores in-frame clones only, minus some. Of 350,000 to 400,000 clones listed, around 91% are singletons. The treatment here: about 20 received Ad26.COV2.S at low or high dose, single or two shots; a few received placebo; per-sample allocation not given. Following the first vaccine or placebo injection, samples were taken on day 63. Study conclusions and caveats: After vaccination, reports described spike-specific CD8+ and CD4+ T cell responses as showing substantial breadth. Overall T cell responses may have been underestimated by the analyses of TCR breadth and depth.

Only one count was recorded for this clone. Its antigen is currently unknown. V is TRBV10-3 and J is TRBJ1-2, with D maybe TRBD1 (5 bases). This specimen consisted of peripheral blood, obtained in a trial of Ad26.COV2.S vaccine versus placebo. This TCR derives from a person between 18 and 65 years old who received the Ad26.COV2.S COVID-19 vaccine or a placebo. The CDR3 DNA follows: TGTGCCATCAGTGGAGACGGGGCCCTTGGCTACACCTTC. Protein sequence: CAISGDGALGYTF.